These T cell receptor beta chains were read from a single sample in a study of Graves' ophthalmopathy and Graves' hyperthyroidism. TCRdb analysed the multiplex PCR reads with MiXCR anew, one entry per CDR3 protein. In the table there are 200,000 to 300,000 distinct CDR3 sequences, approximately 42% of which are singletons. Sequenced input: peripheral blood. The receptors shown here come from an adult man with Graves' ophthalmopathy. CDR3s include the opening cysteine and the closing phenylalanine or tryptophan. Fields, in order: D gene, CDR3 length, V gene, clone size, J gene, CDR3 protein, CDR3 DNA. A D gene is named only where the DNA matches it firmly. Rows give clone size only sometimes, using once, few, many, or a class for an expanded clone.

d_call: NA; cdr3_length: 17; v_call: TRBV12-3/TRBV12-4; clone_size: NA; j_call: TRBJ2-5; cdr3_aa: CASSFEALGNLQETQYF; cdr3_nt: TGTGCCAGCAGTTTCGAGGCGTTGGGGAACCTCCAAGAGACCCAGTACTTC
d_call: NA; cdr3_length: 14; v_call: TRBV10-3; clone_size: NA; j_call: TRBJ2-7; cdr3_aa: CAISDMGIGYEQYF; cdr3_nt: TGTGCCATCAGTGATATGGGAATCGGCTACGAGCAGTACTTC
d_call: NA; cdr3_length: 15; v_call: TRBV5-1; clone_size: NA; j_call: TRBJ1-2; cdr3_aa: CASSRGTQEGYGYTF; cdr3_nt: TGCGCCAGCAGCCGGGGGACACAGGAGGGGTATGGCTACACCTTC
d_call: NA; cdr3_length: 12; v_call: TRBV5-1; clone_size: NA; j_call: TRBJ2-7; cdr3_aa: CASSLGHNEQYF; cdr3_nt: TGCGCCAGCAGCTTGGGCCACAATGAGCAGTACTTC
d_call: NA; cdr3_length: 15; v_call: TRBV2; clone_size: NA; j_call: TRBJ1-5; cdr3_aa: CASSEWVKDGQPQHF; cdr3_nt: TGTGCCAGCAGTGAATGGGTTAAGGACGGTCAGCCCCAGCATTTT
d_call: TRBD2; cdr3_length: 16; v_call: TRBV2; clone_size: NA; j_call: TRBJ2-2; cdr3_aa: CASSRGLAGKDGELFF; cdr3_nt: TGTGCCAGCAGCAGAGGACTAGCGGGAAAGGACGGGGAGCTGTTTTTT
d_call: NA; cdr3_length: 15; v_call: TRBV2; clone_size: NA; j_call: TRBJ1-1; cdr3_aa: CASSEAPRGGTEAFF; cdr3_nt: TGTGCCAGCAGTGAGGCACCGAGGGGCGGCACTGAAGCTTTCTTT
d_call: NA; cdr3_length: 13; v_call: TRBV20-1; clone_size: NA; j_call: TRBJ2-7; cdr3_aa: CSARSVIFYEQYF; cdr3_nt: TGCAGTGCTAGAAGCGTGATTTTCTACGAGCAGTACTTC
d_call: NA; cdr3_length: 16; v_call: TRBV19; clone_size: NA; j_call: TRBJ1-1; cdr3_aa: CASKAATGLGNTEAFF; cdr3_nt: TGTGCCAGTAAAGCCGCGACAGGTCTTGGAAACACTGAAGCTTTCTTT
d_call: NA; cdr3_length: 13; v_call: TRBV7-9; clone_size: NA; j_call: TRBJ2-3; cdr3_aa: CASSLSADGTQYF; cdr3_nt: TGTGCCAGCAGCTTATCCGCGGATGGTACGCAGTATTTT
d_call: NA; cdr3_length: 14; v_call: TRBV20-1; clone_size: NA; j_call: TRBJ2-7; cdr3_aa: CSARWTNPLGEQYF; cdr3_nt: TGCAGTGCTAGGTGGACAAACCCTTTGGGAGAGCAGTACTTC
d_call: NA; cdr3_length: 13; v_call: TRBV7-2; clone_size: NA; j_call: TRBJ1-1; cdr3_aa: CASRLTGGTEAFF; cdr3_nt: TGTGCCAGCAGGTTAACAGGAGGTACTGAAGCTTTCTTT
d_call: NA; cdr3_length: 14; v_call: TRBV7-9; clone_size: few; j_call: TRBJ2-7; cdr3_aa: CASSLGLGADEQYF; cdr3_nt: TGTGCCAGCAGCTTAGGCCTAGGGGCCGACGAGCAGTACTTC
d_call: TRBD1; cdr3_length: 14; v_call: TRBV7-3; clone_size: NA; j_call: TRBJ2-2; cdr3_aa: CASSPGTAYRELFF; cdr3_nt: TGTGCCAGCAGCCCCGGGACAGCCTACCGGGAGCTGTTTTTT
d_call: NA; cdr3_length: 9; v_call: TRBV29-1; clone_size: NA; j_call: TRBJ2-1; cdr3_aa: CSDTGEQFF; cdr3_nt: TGCAGCGACACGGGTGAGCAGTTCTTC
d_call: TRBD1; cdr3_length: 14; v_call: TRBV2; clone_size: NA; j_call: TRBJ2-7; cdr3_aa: CASSATGQFYEQYF; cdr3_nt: TGTGCCAGCAGTGCTACGGGACAGTTCTACGAGCAGTACTTC
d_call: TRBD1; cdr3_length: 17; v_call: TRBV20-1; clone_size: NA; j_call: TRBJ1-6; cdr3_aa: CSARKGQERSYNSPLHF; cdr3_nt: TGCAGTGCTAGAAAGGGACAGGAACGGTCCTATAATTCACCCCTCCACTTT
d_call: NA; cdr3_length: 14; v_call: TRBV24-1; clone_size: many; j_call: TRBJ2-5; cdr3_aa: CATSDPGRQETQYF; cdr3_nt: TGTGCCACCAGTGACCCTGGCCGCCAAGAGACCCAGTACTTC
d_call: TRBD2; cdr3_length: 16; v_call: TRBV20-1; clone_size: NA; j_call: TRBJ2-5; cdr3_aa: CSASSALAGQQETQYF; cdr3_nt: TGCAGTGCAAGTAGTGCGCTAGCGGGACAACAAGAGACCCAGTACTTC